These 10 T cell receptor beta chains were all obtained from the same sample, sequenced in a study of T cell changes during pregnancy in multiple sclerosis. TCRdb keeps only in-frame clones here, not all; method: immunoSEQ multiplex PCR. Counted here are fewer than 50,000 clones, around 90% occurring once; the ten biggest clones make up roughly 5%. The specimen comprised CD8+ T cells from peripheral blood mononuclear cells, sampled in the third trimester of pregnancy. These receptors were collected from a female donor with multiple sclerosis, enrolled in a pregnancy study.

This sequence joins TRBV4-1 and TRBJ1-2, with a possible D match to TRBD1 (6 bases). CDR1 and CDR2 from the germline V gene are MGHRA and YSYEKL. This CDR3 has 15 amino acids. V lost 0 bases, J lost 6 bases, and 14 bases lay in between. CDR3 loop: CASSQESGTTDGYTF. The DNA of the CDR3 is TGCGCCAGCAGCCAAGAGAGCGGGACAACTGATGGCTACACCTTC.

This chain uses TRBV6-4 with TRBJ2-1; D is perhaps TRBD1 (6 bases). Trimming removed 6 bases at V and 10 bases at J, with 19 bases between. Germline-derived CDR1 and CDR2 are MRHNA and SNTAGT. CDR3 length equals 14 residues. The CDR3 reads CASSAGTSTEEQFF. CDR3 nucleotides: TGTGCCAGCAGCGCCGGGACAAGCACCGAGGAGCAGTTCTTC.

This rearrangement joins TRBV10-3 to TRBJ2-7; D uncertain. The V end was cut by 2 bases, the J end by 6 bases, with 11 bases between. Germline V gene lookup returns CDR1 ENHRY and CDR2 SYGVKD. This CDR3 comprises 13 residues. The CDR3 nucleotides are TGTGCCATCAGTGAGGTCCCGAGCGCCGAGCAGTACTTC. Amino acid sequence: CAISEVPSAEQYF.

CDR3 loop: CASSLGVITNYGYTF. CDR3 coding DNA: TGTGCCAGCAGCTTAGGTGTCATCACTAACTATGGCTACACCTTC. V is TRBV13 and J is TRBJ1-2; no reliable D call. Between the trimmed V and J ends, which lost 0 bases and 0 bases, there was a span of 8 bases. CDR3 length equals 15 residues. CDR1 and CDR2 (germline): PRHDT, FYEKMQ (reference sequence). Full variable domain (remainder filled in from reference TRBV13 and TRBJ1-2): AAGVIQSPRHLIKEKRETATLKCYPIPRHDTVYWYQQGPGQDPQFLISFYEKMQSDKGSIPDRFSAQQFSDYHSELNMSSLELGDSALYFCASSLGVITNYGYTFGSGTRLTVV.

The chain couples TRBV11-3 to TRBJ2-3; the D gene is possibly TRBD2 (5 bases). The germline gives CDR1 SGHNT, CDR2 YENEEA. V lost 6 bases and J lost 2, with 21 bases in between. The CDR3 length is 17 residues. The CDR3 sequence is CASRFWGDGPYTDTQYF. The CDR3 coding sequence is TGTGCCAGCAGATTTTGGGGAGACGGACCTTACACAGATACGCAGTATTTT.

As DNA, the CDR3 is TGTGCCAGCAGTGATCCTGGACAGGGTAGCACAGATACGCAGTATTTT. Protein: CASSDPGQGSTDTQYF. The chain uses TRBV25-1 and TRBJ2-3; 8 nucleotides line up with TRBD1. The CDR3 sequence is 16 residues long. Trimming removed 3 bases from V and 0 bases from J; junction bases left unmatched: 5. CDR1 and CDR2 from the germline V gene are MGHDK and SYGVNS.

V is TRBV19 and J is TRBJ2-2; D is unclear. Trimming removed 5 bases at V and 3 bases at J, with 7 bases between. In germline, CDR1 is LNHDA, CDR2 SQIVND (reference sequence). The CDR3 covers 13 residues. This CDR3 reads CASSPGYTGELFF. CDR3 sequence (DNA): TGTGCCAGTAGTCCAGGTTACACCGGGGAGCTGTTTTTT.

The chain employs TRBV16 and TRBJ1-5; no definite D call. V lost 1 base to trimming and J lost 5 bases, with 9 bases between them. The CDR3 is 14 amino acids. Germline values: CDR1 KGHSY, CDR2 FQNENV. The CDR3 DNA follows: TGTGCCAGCAGCCAATTGTCGGGAGATCAGCCCCAGCATTTT. This encodes CASSQLSGDQPQHF.

This chain connects TRBV27 to TRBJ1-3, with D unclear. Trimming left V 0 bases short and J 4 bases short, with 13 bases between. CDR3 length equals 16 residues. From germline, CDR1 is MNHEY and CDR2 SMNVEV (reference sequence). The CDR3 spells CASSLSGSGSGNTIYF. The CDR3 DNA reads as TGTGCCAGCAGTTTATCAGGCAGCGGCTCAGGAAACACCATATATTTT.

V and J are TRBV5-4 and TRBJ2-7, with TRBD1 as a possible D gene (5 bases). Looked up from germline, CDR1 is SGHNT and CDR2 is YYREEE (reference sequence). There are 14 residues in the CDR3. V was clipped by 1 base and J by 2 bases, with 10 bases between them. The CDR3 DNA follows: TGTGCCAGCAGCTTGTCTGGACAACCCTACGAGCAGTACTTC. The encoded protein is CASSLSGQPYEQYF.